This entry lists 7 T cell receptor beta chains sequenced from one sample in a study of OX40 agonist ivuxolimab in advanced cancers. Assay: immunoSEQ multiplex PCR; the TCRdb copy retains only in-frame clones and omits some. Seen here are about 120,000 clones, around 87% observed once, and the top ten hold roughly 0.59%. Here the sequenced sample was CD4+ or CD8+ T cells sorted from blood, taken in a trial of the OX40 agonist ivuxolimab. These TCRs come from an adult with an advanced solid tumor such as melanoma, head and neck, liver or kidney cancer.

The chain recombines TRBV29-1 with TRBJ2-3; the D is unclear. V lost 3 bases and J lost 3, with 19 bases in between. This CDR3 comprises 16 residues. Germline V CDR1 and CDR2: SQVTM, ANQGSEA. The CDR3 DNA reads TGCAGCGTTGAGAAGGTTTCTAATGTCGGGACAGATACGCAGTATTTT. It yields the protein CSVEKVSNVGTDTQYF.

J is TRBJ2-3 and V is TRBV6-6; 8 bases map to TRBD1. The CDR3 has 15 amino acids. V dropped 5 bases and J dropped 7; count of bases not matched to a gene: 11. Germline CDR1 and CDR2: MNHNY and SVGAGI (reference sequence). CDR3 DNA: TGTGCCAGCAGTCGGACAGGGTCCAGCGGAAATACGCAGTATTTT. This translates into CASSRTGSSGNTQYF.

The rearrangement uses TRBV5-4 and TRBJ2-5, with D uncertain. Trimming pared 3 bases from V and 2 bases from J, leaving 14 bases between. The CDR3 is 15 amino acids. CDR1 is SGHNT and CDR2 is YYREEE in the germline V gene (reference sequence). The CDR3 protein is CASSSKVTVQETQYF. The CDR3 DNA sequence: TGTGCCAGCAGCTCCAAGGTGACGGTACAAGAGACCCAGTACTTC.

The chain employs TRBV29-1 and TRBJ1-3, with 9 bases that match TRBD1. V lost 6 bases to trimming and J lost 4 bases; unmatched junction nucleotides: 4. The CDR3 runs to 13 residues. CDR1 and CDR2 from the germline V gene are SQVTM and ANQGSEA. This CDR3 is CSVPDRGGNTIYF. The DNA for the CDR3 is TGCAGCGTCCCGGACAGGGGCGGAAACACCATATATTTT.

The CDR3: CASSFLDRGRPYEQYF. Written as DNA, the CDR3 is TGTGCCAGCAGCTTTCTAGACAGGGGGCGGCCCTACGAGCAGTACTTC. The V gene is TRBV27, the J gene TRBJ2-7; 10 bases are shared with TRBD1. Germline-derived CDR1 and CDR2 are MNHEY and SMNVEV (reference sequence). With V trimmed by 6 bases and J by 2 bases, 10 bases remained unmatched. The CDR3 totals 16 residues.

This rearrangement joins TRBV21-1 to TRBJ2-1; TRBD1, the table's D call, was not compared with the DNA. TRBV21-1 corresponds to a pseudogene. The CDR3 is made up of 17 amino acids. The CDR3 sequence: CASSKVLGATSYNEQFF. Here the CDR3 DNA reads TGTGCCAGCAGCAAAGTATTAGGGGCTACCTCCTACAATGAGCAGTTCTTC.

The J gene is TRBJ1-2, the V gene TRBV18; TRBD1 aligns across 7 bases. The J segment lost 5 bases and the V segment lost 5 bases, leaving 8 bases of the junction unmatched. Looked up from germline, CDR1 is KGHSH and CDR2 is LQKENI. The CDR3 has 14 amino acids. The chain's CDR3 is CASSAKGTEYGYTF. The DNA for the CDR3 is TGTGCCAGCTCAGCCAAAGGGACAGAGTATGGCTACACCTTC.